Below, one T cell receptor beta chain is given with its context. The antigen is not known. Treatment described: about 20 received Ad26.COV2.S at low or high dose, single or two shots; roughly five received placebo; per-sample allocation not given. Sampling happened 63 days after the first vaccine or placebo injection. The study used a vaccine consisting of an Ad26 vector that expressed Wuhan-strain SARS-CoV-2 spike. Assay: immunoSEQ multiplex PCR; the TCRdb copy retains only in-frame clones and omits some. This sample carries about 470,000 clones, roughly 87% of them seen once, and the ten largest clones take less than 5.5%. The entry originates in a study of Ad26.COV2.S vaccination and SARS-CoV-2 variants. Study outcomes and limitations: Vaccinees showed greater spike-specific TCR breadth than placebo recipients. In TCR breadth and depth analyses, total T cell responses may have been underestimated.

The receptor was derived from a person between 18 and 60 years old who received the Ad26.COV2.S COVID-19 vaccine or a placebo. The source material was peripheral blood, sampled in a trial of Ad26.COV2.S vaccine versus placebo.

The CDR3 protein is CASSLGAGRRTDTQYF. CDR3 nucleotide sequence: TGTGCCAGCAGCTTAGGAGCGGGACGGCGCACAGATACGCAGTATTTT. The V and J genes are TRBV7-2 and TRBJ2-3; TRBD2 aligns across 7 bases. The CDR3 contains 16 residues. From germline, CDR1 is SGHTA and CDR2 FQGNSA. V lost 1 base, J lost 1 base, and 5 bases stayed unmatched.